In its sample, the clone carrying this TCR beta chain was seen a few times. The data stem from a study of blood T cell repertoires in COVID-19. About the research overall: The samples span acute and convalescent COVID-19 from the United States, Italy and Spain. T cells, B-cell-depleted T cells, or PBMCs provided the cDNA or gDNA that served as material.

Each recovered donor of Cohort 3 presented with two negative PCRs, clearance, or symptom resolution. As originally analysed: Reference gene primer amplification yielded estimated nucleated cell counts. Repertoires were generated with immunoSEQ multiplex PCR, while TCRdb's copy carries only in-frame clones and drops some. The V and J calls and clone size were taken over from that table, and D and trimming were inferred from the DNA. The sample carries 350,000 to 450,000 clones, 75% to 90% recorded once. Trimming shortened V by 2 bases and J by 8 bases, and 24 bases separated the two germline ends. There are 17 residues in the CDR3. Germline CDR1 SGHAT, CDR2 FQNNGV.

The chain combines TRBV11-2 with TRBJ2-5, with D perhaps TRBD2 (7 bases). The sample comprised PBMCs or T cells enriched from blood (not recorded which). The receptor was isolated from a man aged 30 to 45 who had recovered from COVID-19. CDR3 protein: CASSLTPLGAGAPTQYF. As DNA, the CDR3 is TGTGCCAGCAGCTTAACCCCACTGGGGGCGGGAGCCCCCACCCAGTACTTC.